The 8 T cell receptor beta chains below all came from one sample that was sequenced in a study of low-dose radiotherapy and immunotherapy resistance in tumors. Regarding time point: after trial treatment. Treatment indicated: LDRT plus nivolumab, ipilimumab, low-dose cyclophosphamide and aspirin (RACIN trial). TRAV- and TRBV-specific primers, spanning alpha and beta chains, primed first-strand cDNA. A constant-region primer paired with the V-primer adapter amplified TCRs over about 19 PCR cycles. Using its own MiXCR run on the reads, TCRdb lists one record per CDR3 protein. The sample carries more than 50,000 distinct CDR3 sequences, 20% to 25% recorded once. Sequencing was performed on PBMCs, taken after low-dose radiotherapy plus immunotherapy. The receptors come from a male donor with prostate cancer.

This clonotype has a count of ten or more. In nucleotides, the CDR3 is TGCGCCAGCAGCCAAGGTTTCGGGGGAAGCGAGACCCAGTACTTC. Protein product: CASSQGFGGSETQYF. This chain joins TRBV4-3 and TRBJ2-5, with D perhaps TRBD2 (6 bases). Germline values: CDR1 LGHNA, CDR2 YSLEER. The ends were cut back, 1 base at V and 5 bases at J, with 14 bases in the middle. The CDR3 is made up of 15 amino acids.

Concerning this clonotype: This probably arose from a read error, given a far larger clone one base away. J is TRBJ2-7 and V is TRBV6-2 or TRBV6-3, with D possibly matching TRBD2 (5 bases). Germline V gives CDR1 MNHEY, CDR2 SVGEGT. The CDR3 covers 15 residues. V dropped 6 bases and J dropped 7 bases, with 22 bases sitting between them. CDR3 protein: CASSLNGVGLNEQYF. The DNA of the CDR3 is TGTGCCAGCAGCTTAAACGGGGTGGGGTTGAATGAGCAGTACTTC.

Ten or more counts support this clonotype. This chain uses TRBV19 with TRBJ1-1; D is ambiguous. The CDR3 totals 13 residues. With 6 bases removed from V and 1 base from J, the gap between germline ends came to 9 bases. The germline V gene has CDR1 LNHDA and CDR2 SQIVND (reference sequence). The CDR3 bases are TGTGCCAGTAGCGATCGGGCGAACACTGAAGCTTTCTTT. Its protein product is CASSDRANTEAFF.

In its sample, this clonotype was seen many times. The chain recombines TRBV5-8 with TRBJ2-2; D is ambiguous. The CDR3 has 13 amino acids. Per the germline V gene, CDR1 is SGHTS and CDR2 is YDEGEE. Trimming shortened V by 2 bases and J by 1 base, and 3 bases separated the two germline ends. The CDR3 nucleotides read TGTGCCAGCAGCTTTGAGAACACCGGGGAGCTGTTTTTT. Amino acids: CASSFENTGELFF.

Ten or more counts support this clonotype. The rearrangement links TRBV4-1 to TRBJ1-4; no clear D gene. With 0 bases removed from V and 8 bases from J, the gap between germline ends came to 16 bases. Germline assignment: CDR1 MGHRA and CDR2 YSYEKL. CDR3 length: 16 residues. This CDR3 reads CASSQDYGRVGEKLFF. As DNA, the CDR3 is TGCGCCAGCAGCCAAGATTACGGCAGAGTAGGAGAAAAACTGTTTTTT.

Ten or more counts support this clonotype. The chain couples TRBV5-1 to TRBJ1-2, with 7 bases fitting TRBD1. The CDR3 spans 15 residues. CDR1 is SGHRS and CDR2 is YFSETQ in the germline V gene. V lost 5 bases and J lost 5; bases outside the gene matches: 12. CDR3 sequence reads: CASSPDSDRSYGYTF. The CDR3 DNA sequence: TGCGCCAGCAGTCCTGATTCGGACAGGAGTTATGGCTACACCTTC.

As concerns this clonotype: This likely stems from a read error, as it lies one base from a far larger clone. V usage is TRBV6-5 and J usage is TRBJ2-2; no definite D call. This CDR3 has 15 amino acids. The V and J ends lost 6 bases and 0 bases respectively, with 11 bases between them. Germline V gene lookup returns CDR1 MNHEY and CDR2 SVGAGI. CDR3 coding DNA: TGTGCCAGCAGCCCCCACACGGCGAACACCGGGGAGCTGTTTTTT. It translates to CASSPHTANTGELFF.

The chain employs TRBV11-3 and TRBJ2-7; 8 bases agree with TRBD1. V dropped 5 bases and J dropped 5; count of bases not matched to a gene: 8. This CDR3 is built from 14 residues. Germline V gives CDR1 SGHNT, CDR2 YENEEA. The DNA of the CDR3 is TGTGCCAGCAGCCCAGGGGGCGAACAGGACGAGCAGTACTTC. Encoded protein: CASSPGGEQDEQYF.